The sequence of this T cell receptor beta chain was determined in a study of beta chain features in type 1 diabetes. As for the study in general: Similarity in age, gender and cell yields was seen between patients and healthy donors.

What was sequenced were expressed TCRB transcripts, since all of the isolated RNA had been reverse transcribed. There were 3 million to 4 million reads on average in the naive, central memory and regulatory T cell samples. The table came from immunoSEQ multiplex PCR; TCRdb's copy has only in-frame clones and leaves some out. Here the sample spans about 700,000 clones, about an eighth being singletons. General study findings and limits: Shorter TCRB CDR3s, moderately but significantly so, marked every one of the four CD4+ subsets in Type 1 diabetes patients.

V shed 0 bases and J 5 bases; nucleotides not matched to a gene: 4. Germline assignment: CDR1 LNHNV and CDR2 YYDKDF (reference sequence). This CDR3 contains 15 residues. This clone was recorded a few times. The antigen is undetermined. The TCR originated in a man aged 18 to 29 with type 1 diabetes. The gene calls are TRBV15 and TRBJ2-1; 7 bases fit TRBD2. Sample: naive CD4+ T cells from blood. CDR3 residues: CATSRDGAGDNEQFF. The CDR3 DNA is TGTGCCACCAGCAGAGATGGGGCGGGGGACAATGAGCAGTTCTTC.